Following are 7 T cell receptor beta chains from one sample sequenced in a study of blood T cell repertoires in COVID-19. Assay: immunoSEQ multiplex PCR; the TCRdb copy retains only in-frame clones and omits some. The sample has 270,000 or so clones; around 89% are singletons. Sequencing used peripheral blood. Source of these receptors: a man aged 35 to 55 with acute or convalescent COVID-19.

The chain joins TRBV6-1 to TRBJ1-2; no definite D call. V lost 1 base and J 4 bases, leaving 7 bases between the germline ends. The CDR3 runs 13 residues. The V gene's germline CDR1 is MNHNS and CDR2 SASEGT. CDR3 bases: TGTGCCAGCAGTGAAGGACTCACCTATGGCTACACCTTC. Translating gives CASSEGLTYGYTF.

This rearrangement joins TRBV5-4 to TRBJ2-5, with a possible D match to TRBD1 (5 bases). Trimming pared 4 bases from V and 1 base from J, leaving 11 bases between. Germline V gives CDR1 SGHNT, CDR2 YYREEE (reference sequence). The CDR3 consists of 14 residues. The CDR3 is CASSQPTAQETQYF. The CDR3 DNA sequence: TGTGCCAGCAGCCAACCGACAGCCCAAGAGACCCAGTACTTC. The entire variable domain, with the rest obtained from reference TRBV5-4 and TRBJ2-5, is as follows: ETGVTQSPTHLIKTRGQQVTLRCSSQSGHNTVSWYQQALGQGPQFIFQYYREEENGRGNFPPRFSGLQFPNYSSELNVNALELDDSALYLCASSQPTAQETQYFGPGTRLLVL.

This chain links TRBV5-6 with TRBJ2-3; 12 nucleotides line up with TRBD2. J gave up 5 bases and V 4 bases, and 11 bases lay outside the gene matches. Germline values: CDR1 SGHDT, CDR2 YYEEEE. The CDR3 is made up of 17 amino acids. The CDR3 protein is CASSQATLAGGVDTQYF. In nucleotides, the CDR3 is TGTGCCAGCAGCCAGGCAACACTAGCGGGGGGTGTAGATACGCAGTATTTT.

The chain has TRBV7-2 and TRBJ2-7; D gene uncertain. V was trimmed by 5 bases and J by 0 bases, leaving 11 bases between them. Germline CDR1 is SGHTA and CDR2 is FQGNSA. This CDR3 is built from 14 residues. The CDR3 DNA sequence: TGTGCCAGCAGCCCCCAGGTGAGCTCCTACGAGCAGTACTTC. Its protein is CASSPQVSSYEQYF.

The chain carries TRBV4-2 and TRBJ2-7, with TRBD2 matching 8 bases. V lost 5 bases, J lost 6 bases, and 9 bases stayed unmatched. The CDR3 covers 14 residues. The germline gives CDR1 LGHNA, CDR2 YNFKEQ. The CDR3 sequence is CASSMTGLDIEQYF. The CDR3 DNA is TGTGCCAGCAGCATGACGGGACTAGATATCGAGCAGTACTTC.

This chain uses TRBV23-1 with TRBJ1-5, with TRBD1 identical over 9 bases. TRBV23-1 is sorted into the ORF group, with uncertain function. CDR3 length equals 16 residues. V lost 0 bases, J lost 7 bases, and 7 bases stayed unmatched. The CDR3 region is CASSQSWDRARQPQHF. The CDR3 DNA is TGCGCCAGCAGTCAATCGTGGGACAGGGCTAGACAGCCCCAGCATTTT.

The chain uses TRBV15 and TRBJ2-5; D possibly corresponds to TRBD2 (6 bases). The CDR3 consists of 13 residues. V lost 1 base, J lost 4 bases, and 7 bases lay in between. From germline, CDR1 is LNHNV and CDR2 YYDKDF (reference sequence). The CDR3 here is CATSRVGGETQYF. The DNA of the CDR3 is TGTGCCACCAGCAGAGTCGGGGGAGAGACCCAGTACTTC.